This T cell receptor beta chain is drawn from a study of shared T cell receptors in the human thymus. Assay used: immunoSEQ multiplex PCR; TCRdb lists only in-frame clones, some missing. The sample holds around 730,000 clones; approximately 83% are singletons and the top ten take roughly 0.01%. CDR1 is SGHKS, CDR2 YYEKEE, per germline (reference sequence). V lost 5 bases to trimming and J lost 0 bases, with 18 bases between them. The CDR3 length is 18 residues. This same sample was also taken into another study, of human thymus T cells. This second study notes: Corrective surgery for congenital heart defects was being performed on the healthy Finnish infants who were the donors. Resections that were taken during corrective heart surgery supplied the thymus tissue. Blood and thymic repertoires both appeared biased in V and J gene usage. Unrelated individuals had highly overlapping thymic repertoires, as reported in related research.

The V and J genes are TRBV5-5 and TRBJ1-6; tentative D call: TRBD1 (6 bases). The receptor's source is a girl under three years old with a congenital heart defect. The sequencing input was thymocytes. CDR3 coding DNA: TGTGCCAGCAGTCCCTGGGGGGGGCCTAGCTCCTATAATTCACCCCTCCACTTT. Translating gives CASSPWGGPSSYNSPLHF. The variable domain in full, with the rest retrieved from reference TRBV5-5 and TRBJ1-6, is DAGVTQSPTHLIKTRGQQVTLRCSPISGHKSVSWYQQVLGQGPQFIFQYYEKEERGRGNFPDRFSARQFPNYSSELNVNALLLGDSALYLCASSPWGGPSSYNSPLHFGNGTRLTVT.